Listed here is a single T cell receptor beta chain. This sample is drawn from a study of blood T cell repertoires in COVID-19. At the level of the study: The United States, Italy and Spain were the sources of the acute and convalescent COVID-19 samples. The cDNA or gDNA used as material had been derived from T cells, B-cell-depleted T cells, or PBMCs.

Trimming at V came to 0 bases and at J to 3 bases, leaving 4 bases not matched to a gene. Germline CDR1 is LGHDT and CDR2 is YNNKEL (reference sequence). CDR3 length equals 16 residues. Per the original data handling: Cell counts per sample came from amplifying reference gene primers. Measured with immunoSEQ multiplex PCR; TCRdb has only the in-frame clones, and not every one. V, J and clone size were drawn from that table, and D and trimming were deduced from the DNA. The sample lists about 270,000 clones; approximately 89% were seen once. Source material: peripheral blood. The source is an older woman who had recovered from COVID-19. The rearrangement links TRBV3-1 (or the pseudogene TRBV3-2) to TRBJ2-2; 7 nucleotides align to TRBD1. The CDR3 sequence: CASSQDRDSYTGELFF. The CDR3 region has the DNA TGTGCCAGCAGCCAAGACCGGGACAGCTACACCGGGGAGCTGTTTTTT.